The 23 T cell receptor beta chains below all came from one sample that was sequenced in a study of draining lymph node invasion in breast cancer. Sorting for CD4+ CD45RA- CD25- cells yielded memory conventional CD4 T cells. TCRdb re-called the bulk RNA-seq reads with MiXCR, one entry per CDR3 protein. Of about 1,400 distinct CDR3 sequences in the sample, about three fifths were seen once. Sequencing input: sorted memory CD4+ effector T cells from the tumor. The receptor set was obtained from a female donor with luminal breast cancer.

This clonotype came up a few times. The V and J genes are TRBV11-2 and TRBJ2-7; tentatively, D is TRBD2 (5 bases). V lost 0 bases and J lost 6, with 12 bases in between. CDR1 and CDR2 (germline): SGHAT, FQNNGV. This CDR3 is built from 14 residues. CDR3 bases: TGTGCCAGCAGCTTAGATTCGCGGGTGGCCGAGCAGTACTTC. It is translated as CASSLDSRVAEQYF.

In its sample, this clonotype is large (0.1 to 1%). The chain recombines TRBV7-2 with TRBJ2-7; D may be TRBD2 (6 bases). The CDR3 is 15 residues long. V lost 3 bases and J lost 0, with 12 bases in between. Germline values: CDR1 SGHTA, CDR2 FQGNSA. In DNA, the CDR3 is TGTGCCAGCAGCTTGCCGCTCGGGAGCTCCTACGAGCAGTACTTC. Translated: CASSLPLGSSYEQYF. Full variable domain (outside the CDR3, taken from reference TRBV7-2 and TRBJ2-7): GAGVSQSPSNKVTEKGKDVELRCDPISGHTALYWYRQSLGQGLEFLIYFQGNSAPDKSGLPSDRFSAERTGGSVSTLTIQRTQQEDSAVYLCASSLPLGSSYEQYFGPGTRLTVT.

The genes are TRBV20-1 and TRBJ1-1, with TRBD1 identical over 7 bases. Germline values: CDR1 DFQATT, CDR2 SNEGSKA (reference sequence). Losses at the gene ends were 1 base for V and 6 bases for J; bases not matched to a gene: 11. The CDR3 length is 15 residues. The CDR3: CSARVGETGYAEAFF. CDR3 DNA: TGCAGTGCTAGAGTGGGCGAGACAGGGTACGCTGAAGCTTTCTTT.

This clonotype showed up just once. The chain couples TRBV5-1 to TRBJ2-1, with D unresolved. Germline V CDR1 and CDR2: SGHRS, YFSETQ. V dropped 1 base and J dropped 5 bases, with 10 bases sitting between them. The CDR3 contains 14 residues. CDR3 amino acids: CASSLSGSNNEQFF. The CDR3 nucleotides read TGCGCCAGCAGCTTGTCGGGCAGTAACAATGAGCAGTTCTTC.

V usage is TRBV12-3 or TRBV12-4 and J usage is TRBJ2-5; the D gene could be TRBD1 or TRBD2 (6 bases each). The CDR3 is made up of 12 amino acids. The germline V and J ends were trimmed by 8 bases and 10 bases, with 17 bases remaining between them. This CDR3 reads CASAEGGRVQYF. The CDR3 DNA follows: TGTGCCAGCGCGGAGGGGGGTAGGGTCCAGTACTTC.

This sequence joins TRBV7-2 and TRBJ1-1; D is uncertain. The germline V gene encodes CDR1 SGHTA and CDR2 FQGNSA. V was pared by 5 bases and J by 12 bases, with 22 bases between. This CDR3 spans 14 amino acids. CDR3 residues: CASSPSARPGETFF. Here the CDR3 DNA reads TGTGCCAGCAGCCCCAGCGCCCGCCCGGGAGAAACTTTCTTT.

This clonotype was observed a single time. The chain links TRBV19 to TRBJ2-7; D possibly matches TRBD1 or TRBD2 (5 bases each). Trimming pared 4 bases from V and 6 bases from J, leaving 13 bases between. CDR3 length: 13 residues. CDR1 is LNHDA and CDR2 is SQIVND in the germline V gene (reference sequence). The CDR3 bases are TGTGCCAGTAGTAGGGGGATGGATACCGAGCAGTACTTC. Its translation is CASSRGMDTEQYF.

The genes are TRBV6-2 or TRBV6-3 and TRBJ1-2, with no clear D. V lost 6 bases and J lost 1, with 21 bases in between. Per the germline V gene, CDR1 is MNHEY and CDR2 is SVGEGT. CDR3 length: 17 amino acids. In DNA, the CDR3 is TGTGCCAGCAGCCCGTTACTAAAGAGAGGCTATAACTATGGCTACACCTTC. This codes for CASSPLLKRGYNYGYTF.

The chain carries TRBV21-1 and TRBJ1-5; the table's D call, TRBD1, has no DNA check behind it. TRBV21-1 is a pseudogene locus. The CDR3 is 17 amino acids. Here the CDR3 DNA reads TGTGCCAGCAGCAAAGTGGGGGGACAGGTTAGCAATCAGCCCCAGCATTTT. Translated, it gives CASSKVGGQVSNQPQHF.

The rearrangement uses TRBV11-2 and TRBJ2-5; 7 bases agree with TRBD1. The CDR3 sequence is 15 residues long. The V segment lost 5 bases and the J segment 0 bases; nucleotides outside the gene matches: 6. Germline-derived CDR1 and CDR2 are SGHAT and FQNNGV. CDR3 residues: CASSRVGQNQETQYF. The CDR3 coding sequence is TGTGCCAGCAGCAGGGTGGGACAGAACCAAGAGACCCAGTACTTC.

A remark on this clonotype: Relative to the germline gene, one junction end is altered; a read error may explain this. The J gene is TRBJ2-4, the V gene TRBV5-6; tentative D call: TRBD1 (5 bases). This CDR3 contains 14 residues. The germline CDR1 and CDR2 sequences are SGHDT and YYEEEE. The CDR3 coding sequence is TGTACCAGCAGCGACAGACGGGCCAAAAACATTCAGTACTTC. It is translated as CTSSDRRAKNIQYF. The variable domain in full, completed from reference TRBV5-6 and TRBJ2-4, reads DAGVTQSPTHLIKTRGQQVTLRCSPKSGHDTVSWYQQALGQGPQFIFQYYEEEERQRGNFPDRFSGHQFPNYSSELNVNALLLGDSALYLCTSSDRRAKNIQYFGAGTRLSVL.

This clonotype was counted only a few times. The V call is TRBV20-1, the J call TRBJ1-1, with TRBD1 as a possible D gene (6 bases). Germline-derived CDR1 and CDR2 are DFQATT and SNEGSKA (reference sequence). There are 13 residues in the CDR3. V shed 7 bases and J shed 3 bases, with 15 bases lying between them. CDR3 sequence: CSGLRGADTEAFF. The CDR3 region has the DNA TGCAGTGGCCTACGGGGGGCTGACACTGAAGCTTTCTTT.

This clonotype is judged large (0.1 to 1%). The chain has TRBV4-2 and TRBJ1-4, with D uncertain. The V gene lost 0 bases and the J gene lost 3 bases, with 2 bases spanning the gap. The CDR3 covers 13 residues. Germline V gene data show CDR1 as LGHNA and CDR2 as YNFKEQ. The CDR3 here is CASSQDPNEKLFF. CDR3 in DNA: TGTGCCAGCAGCCAAGACCCTAATGAAAAACTGTTTTTT.

The J gene is TRBJ1-1, the V gene TRBV20-1; D gene unclear. The CDR3 runs to 15 residues. Germline CDR1 and CDR2: DFQATT and SNEGSKA (reference sequence). Trimming pared 3 bases from V and 7 bases from J, leaving 21 bases between. CDR3: CSARPTRDTYGEAFF. CDR3 sequence (DNA): TGCAGTGCTAGGCCCACGAGAGATACTTACGGTGAAGCTTTCTTT.

This clonotype has just one count. The chain recombines TRBV12-3 or TRBV12-4 with TRBJ2-6; a weak D match, TRBD1 (5 bases). The V gene lost 8 bases and the J gene lost 0 bases, with 11 bases spanning the gap. CDR3 length equals 15 residues. The DNA for the CDR3 is TGTGCCAGCTTCCTTGACAGCTCTGGGGCCAACGTCCTGACTTTC. Amino acids: CASFLDSSGANVLTF.

The genes are TRBV5-1 and TRBJ2-2, with D tentatively TRBD1 (6 bases). The CDR3 has 15 residues. Germline assignment: CDR1 SGHRS and CDR2 YFSETQ. V lost 7 bases to trimming and J lost 2 bases, with 15 bases between them. The CDR3 DNA sequence: TGCGCCAGCGGTAGGACAGTAAGCAACACCGGGGAGCTGTTTTTT. Translating gives CASGRTVSNTGELFF.

This sequence joins TRBV20-1 and TRBJ1-2; D is uncertain. Germline V gene lookup returns CDR1 DFQATT and CDR2 SNEGSKA (reference sequence). The V end was cut by 5 bases, the J end by 8 bases, with 18 bases between. The CDR3 covers 13 residues. This CDR3 reads CSALRTGRAGYTF. The CDR3 region has the DNA TGCAGTGCTCTGCGGACGGGGAGGGCAGGCTACACCTTC.

This clonotype was counted between two and nine times. The chain links TRBV5-1 to TRBJ1-1, with a tentative D call TRBD1 (6 bases). The CDR3 has 16 amino acids. CDR1 is SGHRS and CDR2 is YFSETQ in the germline V gene. V lost 4 bases and J 0 bases, leaving 16 bases between the germline ends. DNA of the CDR3: TGCGCCAGCAGCGGCCGGACAGAGCCCTTGAACACTGAAGCTTTCTTT. Translating gives CASSGRTEPLNTEAFF.

There are a few counts of this clonotype. The chain joins TRBV6-5 to TRBJ2-2; D may be TRBD1 (6 bases). Germline V lookup: CDR1 MNHEY, CDR2 SVGAGI. The V and J ends lost 5 bases and 6 bases respectively, with 16 bases between them. This CDR3 is 15 amino acids long. This chain's CDR3 is CASSRQDSTSGELFF. The CDR3 coding sequence is TGTGCCAGCAGTCGACAGGACTCCACTTCCGGGGAGCTGTTTTTT.

This chain joins TRBV10-1 and TRBJ2-5; 7 bases line up with TRBD2. There are 13 residues in the CDR3. The V segment lost 2 bases and the J segment 7 bases; nucleotides outside the gene matches: 4. CDR1 is WNHNN and CDR2 is SYGVQD in the germline V gene (reference sequence). The CDR3 loop is CASSEGTMGTQYF. The CDR3 nucleotides are TGCGCCAGCAGTGAGGGGACTATGGGGACCCAGTACTTC.

The chain is built from TRBV7-2 and TRBJ1-5; possibly TRBD1 for D (6 bases). V was trimmed by 2 bases and J by 3 bases, leaving 11 bases between them. The CDR3 consists of 15 residues. CDR1 and CDR2 from the germline V gene are SGHTA and FQGNSA. CDR3 nucleotide sequence: TGTGCCAGCAGCTTATGGGGGGCAGACAATCAGCCCCAGCATTTT. Its translation is CASSLWGADNQPQHF.

This clonotype showed up just a few times. The chain recombines TRBV5-1 with TRBJ2-5; 7 positions match TRBD1. V shed 1 base, J shed 5 bases, and the junction held 2 bases outside the gene matches. The CDR3 has 13 amino acids. CDR1 SGHRS and CDR2 YFSETQ come from the germline V gene. For the CDR3, the DNA is TGCGCCAGCAGCTTGACAGGGGTTGAGACCCAGTACTTC. Encoded protein: CASSLTGVETQYF.

The chain couples TRBV11-2 to TRBJ1-4; D ambiguous. The CDR3 has 18 residues. V lost 0 bases, J lost 5 bases, and 19 bases lay in between. Germline V lookup: CDR1 SGHAT, CDR2 FQNNGV. The CDR3 DNA reads as TGTGCCAGCAGCTTAGATCGGCCTCGGGCCCTTATAAATGAAAAACTGTTTTTT. Translated: CASSLDRPRALINEKLFF.